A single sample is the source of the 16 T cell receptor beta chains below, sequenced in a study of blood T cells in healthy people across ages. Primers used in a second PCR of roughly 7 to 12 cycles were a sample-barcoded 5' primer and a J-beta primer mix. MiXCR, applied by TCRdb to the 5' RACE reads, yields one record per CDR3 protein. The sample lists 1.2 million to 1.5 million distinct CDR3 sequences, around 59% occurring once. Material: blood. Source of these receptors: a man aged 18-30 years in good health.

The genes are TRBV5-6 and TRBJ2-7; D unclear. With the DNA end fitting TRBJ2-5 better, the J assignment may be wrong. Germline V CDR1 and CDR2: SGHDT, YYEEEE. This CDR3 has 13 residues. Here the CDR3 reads CASSLLWQETQYF. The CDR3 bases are TGTGCCAGCAGCTTGTTGTGGCAAGAGACCCAGTACTTC.

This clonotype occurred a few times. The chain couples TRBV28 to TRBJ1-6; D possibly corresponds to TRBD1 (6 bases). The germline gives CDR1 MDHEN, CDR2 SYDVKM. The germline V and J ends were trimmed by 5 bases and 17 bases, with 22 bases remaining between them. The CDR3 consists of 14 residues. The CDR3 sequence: CASSRTAGRSHVHF. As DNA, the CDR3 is TGTGCCAGCAGTCGGACAGCGGGCCGCAGCCACGTCCACTTT. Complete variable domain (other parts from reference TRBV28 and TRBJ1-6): DVKVTQSSRYLVKRTGEKVFLECVQDMDHENMFWYRQDPGLGLRLIYFSYDVKMKEKGDIPEGYSVSREKKERFSLILESASTNQTSMYLCASSRTAGRSHVHFGNGTRLTVT.

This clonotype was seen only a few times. In DNA form, the CDR3 reads TGTGCCAGCAGCTTTGTTGTGGAAACCTACAATGAGCAGTTCTTC. It translates to CASSFVVETYNEQFF. The rearrangement joins TRBV7-9 to TRBJ2-1; D unclear. Trimming removed 3 bases from V and 2 bases from J, with 11 bases in between. Germline V CDR1 and CDR2: SEHNR, FQNEAQ (reference sequence). CDR3 length: 15 amino acids.

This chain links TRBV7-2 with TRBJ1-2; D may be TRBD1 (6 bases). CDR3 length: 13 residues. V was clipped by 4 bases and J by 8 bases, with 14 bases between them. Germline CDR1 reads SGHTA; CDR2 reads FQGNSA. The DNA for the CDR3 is TGTGCCAGCAGCTCGCCCGGGACAACGGGCTACACCTTC. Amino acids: CASSSPGTTGYTF.

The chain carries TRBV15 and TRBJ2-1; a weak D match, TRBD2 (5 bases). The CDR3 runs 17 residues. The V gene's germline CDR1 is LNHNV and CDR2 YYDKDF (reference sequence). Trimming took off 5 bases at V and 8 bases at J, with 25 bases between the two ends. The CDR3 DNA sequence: TGTGCCACCAGCGGAACTAGGGTAGGGCTCGAGGCTGATGAGCAGTTCTTC. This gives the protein CATSGTRVGLEADEQFF. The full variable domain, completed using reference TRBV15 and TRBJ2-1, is DAMVIQNPRYQVTQFGKPVTLSCSQTLNHNVMYWYQQKSSQAPKLLFHYYDKDFNNEADTPDNFQSRRPNTSFCFLDIRSPGLGDTAMYLCATSGTRVGLEADEQFFGPGTRLTVL.

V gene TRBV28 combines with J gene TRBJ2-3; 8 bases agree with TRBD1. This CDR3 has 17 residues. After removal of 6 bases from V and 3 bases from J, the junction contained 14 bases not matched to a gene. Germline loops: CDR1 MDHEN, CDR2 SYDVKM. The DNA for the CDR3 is TGTGCCAGCAGGCCGGAGGAATGGACAGGGATGACAGATACGCAGTATTTT. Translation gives CASRPEEWTGMTDTQYF. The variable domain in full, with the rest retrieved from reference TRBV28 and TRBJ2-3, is DVKVTQSSRYLVKRTGEKVFLECVQDMDHENMFWYRQDPGLGLRLIYFSYDVKMKEKGDIPEGYSVSREKKERFSLILESASTNQTSMYLCASRPEEWTGMTDTQYFGPGTRLTVL.

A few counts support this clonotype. Here the CDR3 reads CSAIPWRLGSDEQFF. For the CDR3, the DNA is TGCAGTGCCATTCCCTGGAGACTAGGTTCGGATGAGCAGTTCTTC. The rearrangement links TRBV20-1 to TRBJ2-1; D may be TRBD2 (6 bases). With 6 bases removed from V and 8 bases from J, the gap between germline ends came to 23 bases. Germline V lookup: CDR1 DFQATT, CDR2 SNEGSKA (reference sequence). The CDR3 consists of 15 residues.

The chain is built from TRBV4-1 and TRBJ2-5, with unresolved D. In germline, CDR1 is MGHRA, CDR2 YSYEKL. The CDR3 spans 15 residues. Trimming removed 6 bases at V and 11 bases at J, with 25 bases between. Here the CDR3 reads CASSLRSFDSNEQYF. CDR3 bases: TGCGCCAGCAGTCTCAGGAGTTTCGATAGCAATGAGCAGTACTTC.

This CDR3 is CASRKEPNSPLHF. For the CDR3, the DNA is TGCGCCAGCCGAAAGGAACCAAATTCACCCCTCCACTTT. The chain combines TRBV5-1 with TRBJ1-6; D uncertain. Trimming took 7 bases from V and 7 from J, leaving 12 bases between them. The germline CDR1 and CDR2 sequences are SGHRS and YFSETQ. The CDR3 covers 13 residues.

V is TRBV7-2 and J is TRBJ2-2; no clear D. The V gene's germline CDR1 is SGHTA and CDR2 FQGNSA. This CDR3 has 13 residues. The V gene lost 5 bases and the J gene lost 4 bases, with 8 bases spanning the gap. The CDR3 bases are TGTGCCAGCAGCCCCCGATCCACCGGGGAGCTGTTTTTT. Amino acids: CASSPRSTGELFF.

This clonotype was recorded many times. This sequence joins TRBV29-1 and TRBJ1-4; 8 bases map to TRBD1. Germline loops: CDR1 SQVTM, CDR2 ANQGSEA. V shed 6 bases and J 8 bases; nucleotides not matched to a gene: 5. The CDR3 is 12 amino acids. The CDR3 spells CSVGQGGEKLFF. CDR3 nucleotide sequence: TGCAGCGTCGGACAGGGAGGAGAAAAACTGTTTTTT.

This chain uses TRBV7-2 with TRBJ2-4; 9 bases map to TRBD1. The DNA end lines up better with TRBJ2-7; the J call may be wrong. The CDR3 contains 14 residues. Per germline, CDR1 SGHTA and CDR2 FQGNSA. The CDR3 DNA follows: TGTGCCAGCAGCTTTTACAGGGGGCTCTACGAGCAGTACTTC. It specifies CASSFYRGLYEQYF.

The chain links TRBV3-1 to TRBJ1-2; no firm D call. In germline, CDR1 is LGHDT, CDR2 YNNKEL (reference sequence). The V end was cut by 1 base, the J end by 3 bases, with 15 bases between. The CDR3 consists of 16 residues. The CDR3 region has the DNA TGTGCCAGCAGCCAAGTAGCCAGTGGGCTCCACTATGGCTACACCTTC. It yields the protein CASSQVASGLHYGYTF.

CDR3: CASRLSRGNTDTQYF. The CDR3 nucleotides read TGTGCCAGCAGGCTGTCCAGGGGGAACACAGATACGCAGTATTTT. The V gene is TRBV6-1, the J gene TRBJ2-3; 7 bases fit TRBD1. The ends lost 6 bases at V and 2 bases at J; junction bases unmatched: 8. The CDR3 runs 15 residues. Germline values: CDR1 MNHNS, CDR2 SASEGT.

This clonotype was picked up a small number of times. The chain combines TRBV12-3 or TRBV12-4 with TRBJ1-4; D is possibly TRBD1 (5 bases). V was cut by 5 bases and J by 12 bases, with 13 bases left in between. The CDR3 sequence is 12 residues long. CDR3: CASSPPGAQLFF. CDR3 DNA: TGTGCCAGCAGTCCCCCCGGGGCCCAACTGTTTTTT.

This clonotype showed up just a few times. The DNA of the CDR3 is TGTGCCAGCAGTTACTCGCCCACAGGGAGTCGGGCCGAGCAGTACTTC. Its translation: CASSYSPTGSRAEQYF. The rearrangement uses TRBV6-6 and TRBJ2-7, with D tentatively TRBD1 (6 bases). This CDR3 has 16 amino acids. Looked up from germline, CDR1 is MNHNY and CDR2 is SVGAGI (reference sequence). V lost 0 bases and J lost 6, with 18 bases in between.